This record concerns one TCR beta chain sequence. Its antigen is currently not known. Base qualities are not at hand, and no much larger clone is one base apart. The sample is drawn from a study of response to subunit inactivated influenza vaccine (dated by TCRdb to 2016 to 2018). Study-level background: The study used deep quantitative T cell receptor repertoire profiling to track responses to a trivalent subunit inactivated influenza vaccine.

CDR3 length: 15 amino acids, cysteine to phenylalanine. CDR3 DNA only is kept here, 45 bases in frame from base 1. The germline V gene encodes CDR1 LGHNA and CDR2 YNFKEQ. From V the trimming removes 3 bases and from J it removes 1 base, while the gene matches leave 4 bases of the junction unaccounted for. Broader findings and caveats from the paper: According to the authors, only a limited number of new T cells may be recruited by each seasonal influenza vaccination.

Libraries were prepared through RT-PCR. The sequencer listed for this sample is Illumina HiSeq 2500. TCRdb cleaned the public reads at Q25 with fastp, built clones with MiXCR and kept in-frame beta chains. Duplicate CDR3 protein sequences are folded into a single record with the most common DNA and genes. Here the sample has about half a million distinct CDR3 sequences; approximately 24% occur a single time. Around 2% of the sample comes from the top ten. The sequence was obtained from a man aged 50-60 years who received an inactivated influenza vaccine. Donor details come from another sample of the same person, matched by shared clones. Sequences were derived from CD4+ T cells sorted from PBMCs, sampled 5 to 6 days after vaccination. The sequence joins TRBV4-2 to TRBJ2-5, and 8 junctional nucleotides match TRBD1. The nucleotide sequence is given as TGTGCCAGCAGCCAGGGTGGACAGGGCCAAGAGACCCAGTACTTC. Its protein product is CASSQGGQGQETQYF.